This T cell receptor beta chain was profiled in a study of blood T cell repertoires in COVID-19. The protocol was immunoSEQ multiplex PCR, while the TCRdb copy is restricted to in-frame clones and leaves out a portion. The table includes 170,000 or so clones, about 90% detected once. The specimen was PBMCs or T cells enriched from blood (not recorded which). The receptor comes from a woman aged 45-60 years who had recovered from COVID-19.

The CDR3 region has the DNA TGCAGCGTTGCCAGGGAGGGCAATCAGCCCCAGCATTTT. It yields the protein CSVAREGNQPQHF. V gene TRBV29-1 combines with J gene TRBJ1-5; tentatively, D is TRBD1 (5 bases). The CDR3 runs 13 residues. V dropped 4 bases and J dropped 2 bases, with 9 bases sitting between them. The germline CDR1 and CDR2 sequences are SQVTM and ANQGSEA. Full variable domain (remainder filled in from reference TRBV29-1 and TRBJ1-5): SAVISQKPSRDICQRGTSLTIQCQVDSQVTMMFWYRQQPGQSLTLIATANQGSEATYESGFVIDKFPISRPNLTFSTLTVSNMSPEDSSIYLCSVAREGNQPQHFGDGTRLSIL.